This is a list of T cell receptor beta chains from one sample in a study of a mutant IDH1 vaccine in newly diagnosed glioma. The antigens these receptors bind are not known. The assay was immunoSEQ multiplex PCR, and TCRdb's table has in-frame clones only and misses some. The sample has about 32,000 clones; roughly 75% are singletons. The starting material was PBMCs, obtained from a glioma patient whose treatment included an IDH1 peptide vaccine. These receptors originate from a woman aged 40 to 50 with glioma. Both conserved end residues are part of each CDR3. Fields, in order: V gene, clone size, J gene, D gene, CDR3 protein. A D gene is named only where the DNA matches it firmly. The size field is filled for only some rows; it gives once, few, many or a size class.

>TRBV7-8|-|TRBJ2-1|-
CASSEGTRGGYNEQFF
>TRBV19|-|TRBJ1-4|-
CASSISFGELFF
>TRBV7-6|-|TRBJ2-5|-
CASSLITGRQETQYF
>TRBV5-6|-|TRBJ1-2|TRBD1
CASSSRDRGRNYGYTF
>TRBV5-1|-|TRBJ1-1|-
CASQTLSKTEAFF
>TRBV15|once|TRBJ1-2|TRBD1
CATSRKGQHYGYTF
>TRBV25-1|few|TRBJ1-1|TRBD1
CASSAPGEGDRGGTEAFF
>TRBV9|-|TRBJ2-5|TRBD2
CASSVAVTSGEETQYF
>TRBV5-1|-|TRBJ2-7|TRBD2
CASSLQRGFGYEQYF
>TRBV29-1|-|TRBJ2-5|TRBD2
CSVEGLAGGPGQTQYF
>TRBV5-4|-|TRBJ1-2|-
CASSLVGGSNYGYTF
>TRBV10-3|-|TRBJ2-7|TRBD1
CAINPGQSYEQYF
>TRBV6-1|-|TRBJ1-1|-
CASSEALPAVNTEAFF
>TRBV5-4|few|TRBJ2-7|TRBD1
CASSSPWTGLTEQYF
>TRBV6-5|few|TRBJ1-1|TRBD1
CASSYGQGWTEAFF
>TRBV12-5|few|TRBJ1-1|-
CASGLSRGFGTEAFF
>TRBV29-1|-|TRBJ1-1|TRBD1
CSVQTGEGTEAFF
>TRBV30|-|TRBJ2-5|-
CAWSVRPMVETQYF